This TCR beta chain comes out of a study of cytomegalovirus exposure and HLA in healthy donors. Germline CDR1 and CDR2: SGHTA and FQGNSA. This CDR3 comprises 17 residues. V dropped 1 base and J dropped 4; count of bases not matched to a gene: 8. The PCR was carried out with 60 Vbeta primers and 13 Jbeta primers. TCRdb's table, derived via immunoSEQ multiplex PCR, lists solely in-frame clones and lacks some. The sample table sets out some 150,000 clones. This rearrangement joins TRBV7-2 to TRBJ2-2; 8 bases align to TRBD2. This sequence was found in a woman aged 18-29 years in good health and CMV-seronegative. Sample: PBMCs. The CDR3 bases are TGTGCCAGCAGCTTAGACGTGGTAGCGGGGCTCACCGGGGAGCTGTTTTTT. Translating it yields CASSLDVVAGLTGELFF.